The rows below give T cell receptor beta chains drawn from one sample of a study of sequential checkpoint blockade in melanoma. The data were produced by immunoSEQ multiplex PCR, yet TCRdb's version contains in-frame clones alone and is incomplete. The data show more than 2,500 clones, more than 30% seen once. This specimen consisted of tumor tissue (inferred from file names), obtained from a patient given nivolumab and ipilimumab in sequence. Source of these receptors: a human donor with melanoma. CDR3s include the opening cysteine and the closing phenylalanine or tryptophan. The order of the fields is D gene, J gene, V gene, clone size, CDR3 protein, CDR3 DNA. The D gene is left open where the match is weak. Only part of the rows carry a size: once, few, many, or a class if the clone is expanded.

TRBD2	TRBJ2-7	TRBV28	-	CASSPGLSPYEQYF	TGTGCCAGCAGCCCGGGACTATCCCCCTACGAGCAGTACTTC
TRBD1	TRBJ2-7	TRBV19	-	CASSPNLGQGAYEQYF	TGTGCCAGTAGTCCAAACCTGGGACAGGGGGCCTACGAGCAGTACTTC
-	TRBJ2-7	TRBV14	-	CASSQGLGTTYEQYF	TGTGCCAGCAGCCAAGGTCTAGGGACGACCTACGAGCAGTACTTC
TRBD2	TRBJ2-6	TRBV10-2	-	CASSETGGIMAGANVLTF	TGCGCCAGCAGTGAAACGGGAGGTATTATGGCCGGGGCCAACGTCCTGACTTTC
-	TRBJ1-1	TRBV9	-	CASSLQGTNTEAFF	TGTGCCAGCAGCCTACAGGGTACGAACACTGAAGCTTTCTTT
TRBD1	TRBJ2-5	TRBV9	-	CASTGQVGETQYF	TGTGCCAGCACCGGACAGGTTGGCGAGACCCAGTACTTC
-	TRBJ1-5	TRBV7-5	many	CASSLGGGYSNQPQHF	TGTGCCAGCAGCTTGGGAGGGGGATATAGCAATCAGCCCCAGCATTTT
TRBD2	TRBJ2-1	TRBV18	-	CASSRTGLAENEQFF	TGTGCCAGCTCACGGACAGGACTAGCGGAGAATGAGCAGTTCTTC
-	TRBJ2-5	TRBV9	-	CASSVQGGLETQYF	TGTGCCAGCAGCGTTCAGGGGGGACTTGAGACCCAGTACTTC
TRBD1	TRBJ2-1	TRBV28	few	CASSLTGTGLNEQFF	TGTGCCAGCAGCTTAACCGGGACAGGGTTGAATGAGCAGTTCTTC
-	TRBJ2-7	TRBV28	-	CASTPRRYRVYEQYF	TGTGCCAGCACCCCCCGGCGGTACCGGGTCTACGAGCAGTACTTC
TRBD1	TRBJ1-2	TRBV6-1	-	CASSEALGQAIYGYTF	TGTGCCAGCAGTGAAGCCCTCGGACAGGCGATCTATGGCTACACCTTC
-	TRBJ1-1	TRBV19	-	CASRTTAKNTEAFF	TGTGCCAGTAGGACGACAGCTAAGAACACTGAAGCTTTCTTT
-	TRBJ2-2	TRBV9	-	CASSVFEGTGELFF	TGTGCCAGCAGCGTATTCGAGGGGACCGGGGAGCTGTTTTTT
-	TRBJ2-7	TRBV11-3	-	CASSLVEGGLSGEQYF	TGTGCCAGCAGCTTAGTGGAGGGCGGCCTCTCGGGAGAGCAGTACTTC
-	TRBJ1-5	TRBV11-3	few	CASSFTARSYSNQPQHF	TGTGCCAGCAGCTTTACAGCAAGATCTTATAGCAATCAGCCCCAGCATTTT
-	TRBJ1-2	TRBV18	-	CASSPTGPPYGDGYTF	TGTGCCAGCTCACCCACAGGACCCCCCTATGGGGATGGCTACACCTTC
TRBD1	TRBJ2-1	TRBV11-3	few	CASQNPGQIYNEQFF	TGTGCCAGCCAAAACCCGGGACAGATCTACAATGAGCAGTTCTTC
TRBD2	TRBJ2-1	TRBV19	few	CASSGTSGRGNNEQFF	TGTGCCAGTAGTGGAACTAGCGGGAGGGGAAACAATGAGCAGTTCTTC
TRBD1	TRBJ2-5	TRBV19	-	CASSRGQGIETQYF	TGTGCCAGTAGTCGTGGACAGGGCATTGAGACCCAGTACTTC
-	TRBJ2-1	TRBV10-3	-	CAISESGAGEYEQFF	TGTGCCATCAGTGAGTCGGGGGCAGGGGAGTATGAGCAGTTCTTC
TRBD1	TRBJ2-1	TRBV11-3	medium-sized	CASSLPTIRDSPNSYNEQFF	TGTGCCAGCAGCTTGCCGACCATCCGGGACAGTCCTAACTCCTACAATGAGCAGTTCTTC
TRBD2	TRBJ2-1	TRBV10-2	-	CASSKGTSGGAYNEQFF	TGCGCCAGCAGCAAAGGGACTAGCGGAGGGGCCTACAATGAGCAGTTCTTC
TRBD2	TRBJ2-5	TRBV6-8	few	CAISPELAGQETQYF	TGTGCCATCAGCCCAGAGCTAGCGGGTCAAGAGACCCAGTACTTC
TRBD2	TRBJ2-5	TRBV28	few	CASRAGLADSETQYF	TGTGCCAGCAGGGCGGGACTAGCTGACTCAGAGACCCAGTACTTC
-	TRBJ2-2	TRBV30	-	CAWSPTQTGELFF	TGTGCCTGGAGCCCTACTCAAACCGGGGAGCTGTTTTTT
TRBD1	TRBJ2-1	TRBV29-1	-	CSQGAGYNEQFF	TGCAGCCAGGGGGCAGGTTACAATGAGCAGTTCTTC
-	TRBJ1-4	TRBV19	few	CASSPRNYRVSGNEKLFF	TGTGCCAGTAGTCCCCGAAATTACAGGGTCTCGGGTAATGAAAAACTGTTTTTT
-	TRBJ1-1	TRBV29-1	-	CSVDSGGAGTEAFF	TGCAGCGTTGACTCGGGTGGGGCGGGGACTGAAGCTTTCTTT
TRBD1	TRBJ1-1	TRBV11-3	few	CASSLLLPGQGLNTEAFF	TGTGCCAGCAGCCTTTTACTCCCGGGACAGGGCCTGAACACTGAAGCTTTCTTT
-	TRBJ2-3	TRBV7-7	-	CASSPGAGQRTDTQYF	TGTGCCAGCAGCCCTGGGGCCGGACAGCGCACAGATACGCAGTATTTT
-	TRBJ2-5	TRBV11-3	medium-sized	CASSLVPYRNQETQYF	TGTGCCAGCAGCTTAGTCCCATACAGGAATCAAGAGACCCAGTACTTC
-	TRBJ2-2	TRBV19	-	CASSIRVNTGELFF	TGTGCCAGTAGTATTCGGGTGAACACCGGGGAGCTGTTTTTT
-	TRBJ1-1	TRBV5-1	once	CASSLDRVNTEAFF	TGCGCCAGCAGCTTGGACAGGGTGAACACTGAAGCTTTCTTT
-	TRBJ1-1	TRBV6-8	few	CASRMAGRDTEAFF	TGTGCCAGCAGGATGGCAGGCAGGGACACTGAAGCTTTCTTT
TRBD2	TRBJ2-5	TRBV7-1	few	CASSRGGGLGLAGEETQYF	TGTGCCAGCAGCCGCGGAGGGGGACTGGGACTAGCGGGAGAAGAGACCCAGTACTTC
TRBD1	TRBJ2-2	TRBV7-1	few	CASSSTGNGELFF	TGTGCCAGCAGCTCGACAGGGAACGGGGAGCTGTTTTTT
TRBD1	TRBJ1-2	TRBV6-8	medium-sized	CAISNRQGNGYTF	TGTGCCATCAGTAATAGACAGGGCAATGGCTACACCTTC
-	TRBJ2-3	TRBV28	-	CASSRSRVSDTQYF	TGTGCCAGCAGCCGTAGTCGCGTCTCAGATACGCAGTATTTT
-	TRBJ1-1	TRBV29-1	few	CSVERVGFPEAFF	TGCAGCGTTGAAAGGGTAGGGTTCCCTGAAGCTTTCTTT
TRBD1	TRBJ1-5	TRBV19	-	CASENRDRGNQPQHF	TGTGCCAGCGAGAATAGGGACAGGGGTAATCAGCCCCAGCATTTT
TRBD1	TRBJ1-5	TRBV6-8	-	CASDDRGGNQPQHF	TGTGCCAGCGACGACAGGGGTGGCAATCAGCCCCAGCATTTT
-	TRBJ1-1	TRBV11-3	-	CASSSFGGKGGEAFF	TGTGCCAGCAGCTCCTTTGGGGGGAAGGGGGGTGAAGCTTTCTTT
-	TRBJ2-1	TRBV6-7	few	CASSQGGGEQFF	TGTGCCAGCAGCCAGGGAGGGGGTGAGCAGTTCTTC
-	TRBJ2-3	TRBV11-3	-	CASSLGSRNADTQYF	TGTGCCAGCAGCTTAGGGAGCAGGAACGCAGATACGCAGTATTTT
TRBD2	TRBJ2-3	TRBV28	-	CASDSTSGRSDTQYF	TGTGCCAGCGACTCAACTAGCGGGAGGTCAGATACGCAGTATTTT